This TCR beta chain was documented in a study of cytomegalovirus exposure and HLA in healthy donors. Study overall: The roughly 120 million unique TCR beta sequences, from approximately 170 million T cells, were found by an earlier analysis. Within an early data release were roughly 83 million unique TCRs drawn from HLA-typed donors. Broader study findings: Later analysis associated a missense DCLRE1C variant with TCR beta V- and J-gene trimming.

The V gene's germline CDR1 is SGHNT and CDR2 YYREEE (reference sequence). This CDR3 has 17 amino acids. V lost 0 bases, J lost 1 base, and 9 bases stayed unmatched. In the case of this clone: What it binds is unknown.

The PCR had 60 Vbeta and 13 Jbeta primers. Profiling relied on immunoSEQ multiplex PCR, and the TCRdb table lists in-frame clones only, not all of them. The sample has 150,000 to 200,000 clones; just under 80% are singletons. The chain carries TRBV5-4 and TRBJ1-1; 7 bases are a match to TRBD1. Sequencing was done on a sample of PBMCs. The clonotype was recovered from a man between 18 and 35 years old in good health and CMV-seropositive. Here the CDR3 DNA reads TGTGCCAGCAGCTTGGGGATGAGACAGGGTAAGAACACTGAAGCTTTCTTT. It specifies CASSLGMRQGKNTEAFF.